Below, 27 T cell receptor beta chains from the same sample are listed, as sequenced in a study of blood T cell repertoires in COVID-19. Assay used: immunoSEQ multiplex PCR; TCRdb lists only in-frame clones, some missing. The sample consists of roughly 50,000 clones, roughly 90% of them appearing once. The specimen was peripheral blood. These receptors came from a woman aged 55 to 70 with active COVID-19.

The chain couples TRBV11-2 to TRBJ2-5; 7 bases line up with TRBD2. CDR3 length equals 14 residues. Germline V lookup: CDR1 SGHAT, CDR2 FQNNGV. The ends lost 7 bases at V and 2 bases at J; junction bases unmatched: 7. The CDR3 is CASTQAGIQETQYF. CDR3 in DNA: TGTGCCAGCACCCAAGCGGGGATACAAGAGACCCAGTACTTC.

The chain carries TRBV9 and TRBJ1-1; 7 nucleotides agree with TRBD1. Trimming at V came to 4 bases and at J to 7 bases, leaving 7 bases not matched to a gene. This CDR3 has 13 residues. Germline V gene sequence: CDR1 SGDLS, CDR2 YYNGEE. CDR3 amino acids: CASSPGTANEAFF. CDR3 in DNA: TGTGCCAGCAGCCCCGGGACAGCCAATGAAGCTTTCTTT.

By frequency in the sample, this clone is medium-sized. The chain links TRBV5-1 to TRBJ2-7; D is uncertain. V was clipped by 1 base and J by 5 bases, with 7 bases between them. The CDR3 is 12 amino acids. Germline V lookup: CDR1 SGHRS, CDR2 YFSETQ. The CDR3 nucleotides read TGCGCCAGCAGCTTGAATCCTCACGAGCAGTACTTC. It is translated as CASSLNPHEQYF.

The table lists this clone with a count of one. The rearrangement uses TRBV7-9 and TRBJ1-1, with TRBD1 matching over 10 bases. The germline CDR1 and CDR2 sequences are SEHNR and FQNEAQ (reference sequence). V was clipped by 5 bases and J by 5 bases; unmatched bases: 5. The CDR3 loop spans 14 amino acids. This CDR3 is CASSHTDRGTEAFF. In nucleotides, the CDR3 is TGTGCCAGCAGCCATACGGACAGGGGGACTGAAGCTTTCTTT.

CDR3 DNA: TGCGCCAGCAGCTTCACTAGCGGGAATACAGATACGCAGTATTTT. This sequence encodes CASSFTSGNTDTQYF. The chain employs TRBV5-1 and TRBJ2-3; 10 bases are shared with TRBD2. The V segment lost 2 bases and the J segment 3 bases; nucleotides outside the gene matches: 3. Germline CDR1 SGHRS, CDR2 YFSETQ. This CDR3 comprises 15 residues.

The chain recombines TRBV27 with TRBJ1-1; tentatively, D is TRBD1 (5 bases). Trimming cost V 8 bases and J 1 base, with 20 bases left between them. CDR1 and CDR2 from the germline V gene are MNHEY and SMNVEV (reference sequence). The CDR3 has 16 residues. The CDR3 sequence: CASSSGSGGGNTEAFF. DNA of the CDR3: TGTGCCAGCTCCTCCGGGTCTGGGGGGGGGAACACTGAAGCTTTCTTT.

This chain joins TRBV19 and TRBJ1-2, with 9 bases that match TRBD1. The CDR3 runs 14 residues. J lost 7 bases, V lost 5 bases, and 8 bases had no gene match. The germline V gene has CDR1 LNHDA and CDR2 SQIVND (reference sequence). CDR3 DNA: TGTGCCAGTAGTTCCCGACAGGGGGTGAGTGGCTACACCTTC. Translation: CASSSRQGVSGYTF.

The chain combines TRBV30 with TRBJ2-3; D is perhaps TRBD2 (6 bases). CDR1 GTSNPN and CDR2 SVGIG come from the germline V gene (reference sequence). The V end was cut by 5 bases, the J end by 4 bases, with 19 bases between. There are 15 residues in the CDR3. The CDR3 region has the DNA TGTGCCTGGTATCACTCGGGAGCTCATGCAGATACGCAGTATTTT. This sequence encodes CAWYHSGAHADTQYF.

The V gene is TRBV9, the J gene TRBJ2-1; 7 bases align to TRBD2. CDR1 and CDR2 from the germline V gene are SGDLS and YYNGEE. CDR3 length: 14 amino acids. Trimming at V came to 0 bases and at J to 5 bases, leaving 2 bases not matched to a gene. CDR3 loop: CASSVAGTNNEQFF. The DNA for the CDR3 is TGTGCCAGCAGCGTAGCCGGGACTAACAATGAGCAGTTCTTC.

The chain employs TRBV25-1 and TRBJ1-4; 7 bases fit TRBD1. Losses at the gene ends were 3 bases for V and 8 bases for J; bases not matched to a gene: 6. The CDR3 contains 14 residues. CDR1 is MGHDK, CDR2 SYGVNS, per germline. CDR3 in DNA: TGTGCCAGCAGTGACGAGGGGGCTTGGGAAAAACTGTTTTTT. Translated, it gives CASSDEGAWEKLFF.

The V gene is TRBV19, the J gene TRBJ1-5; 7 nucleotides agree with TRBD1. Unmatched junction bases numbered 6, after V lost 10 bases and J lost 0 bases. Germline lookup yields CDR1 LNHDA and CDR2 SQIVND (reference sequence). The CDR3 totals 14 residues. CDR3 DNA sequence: TGTGCCATCGGGACAGACTATAGCAATCAGCCCCAGCATTTT. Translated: CAIGTDYSNQPQHF. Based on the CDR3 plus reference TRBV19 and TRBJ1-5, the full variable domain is DGGITQSPKYLFRKEGQNVTLSCEQNLNHDAMYWYRQDPGQGLRLIYYSQIVNDFQKGDIAEGYSVSREKKESFPLTVTSAQKNPTAFYLCAIGTDYSNQPQHFGDGTRLSIL.

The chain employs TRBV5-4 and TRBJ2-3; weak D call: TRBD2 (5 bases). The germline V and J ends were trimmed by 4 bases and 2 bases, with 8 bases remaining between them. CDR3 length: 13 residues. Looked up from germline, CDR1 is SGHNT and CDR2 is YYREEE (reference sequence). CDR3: CASSERITDTQYF. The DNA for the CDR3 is TGTGCCAGCAGCGAGCGGATCACAGATACGCAGTATTTT.

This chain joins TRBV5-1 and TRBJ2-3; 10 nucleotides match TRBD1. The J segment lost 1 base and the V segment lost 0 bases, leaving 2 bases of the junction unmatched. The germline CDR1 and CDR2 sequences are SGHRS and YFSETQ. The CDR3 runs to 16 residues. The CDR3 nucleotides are TGCGCCAGCAGCTTGGGACAGGGGGCGCGCACAGATACGCAGTATTTT. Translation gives CASSLGQGARTDTQYF. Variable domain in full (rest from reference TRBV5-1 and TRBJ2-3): KAGVTQTPRYLIKTRGQQVTLSCSPISGHRSVSWYQQTPGQGLQFLFEYFSETQRNKGNFPGRFSGRQFSNSRSEMNVSTLELGDSALYLCASSLGQGARTDTQYFGPGTRLTVL.

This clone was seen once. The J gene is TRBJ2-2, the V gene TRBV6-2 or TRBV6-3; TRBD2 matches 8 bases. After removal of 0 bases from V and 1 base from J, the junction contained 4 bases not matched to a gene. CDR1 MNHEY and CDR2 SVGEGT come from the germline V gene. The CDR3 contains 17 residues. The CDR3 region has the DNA TGTGCCAGCAGTTACTCCTTGGGACTAGTGAACACCGGGGAGCTGTTTTTT. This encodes CASSYSLGLVNTGELFF.

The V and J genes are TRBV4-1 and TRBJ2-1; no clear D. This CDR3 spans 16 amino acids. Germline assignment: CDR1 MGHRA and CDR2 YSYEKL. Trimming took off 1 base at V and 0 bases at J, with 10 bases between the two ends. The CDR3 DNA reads TGCGCCAGCAGCCAAGGTCCCACGGGCTCCTACAATGAGCAGTTCTTC. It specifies CASSQGPTGSYNEQFF.

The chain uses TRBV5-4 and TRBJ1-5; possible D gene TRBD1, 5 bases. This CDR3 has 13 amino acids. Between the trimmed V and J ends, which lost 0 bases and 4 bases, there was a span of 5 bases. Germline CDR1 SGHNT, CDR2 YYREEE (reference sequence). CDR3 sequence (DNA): TGTGCCAGCAGCTTGGGACAGAATCAGCCCCAGCATTTT. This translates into CASSLGQNQPQHF. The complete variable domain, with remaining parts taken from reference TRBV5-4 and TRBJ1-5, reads ETGVTQSPTHLIKTRGQQVTLRCSSQSGHNTVSWYQQALGQGPQFIFQYYREEENGRGNFPPRFSGLQFPNYSSELNVNALELDDSALYLCASSLGQNQPQHFGDGTRLSIL.

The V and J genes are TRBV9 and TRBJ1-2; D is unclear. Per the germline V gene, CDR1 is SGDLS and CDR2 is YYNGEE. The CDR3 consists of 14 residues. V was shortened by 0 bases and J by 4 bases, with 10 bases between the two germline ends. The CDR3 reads CASSVAAGFYGYTF. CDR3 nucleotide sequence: TGTGCCAGCAGCGTAGCTGCAGGTTTCTATGGCTACACCTTC.

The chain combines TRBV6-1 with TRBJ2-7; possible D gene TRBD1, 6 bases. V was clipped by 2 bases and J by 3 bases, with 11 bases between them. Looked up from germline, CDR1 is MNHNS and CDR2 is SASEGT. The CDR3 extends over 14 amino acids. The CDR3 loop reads CASSENIGGYEQYF. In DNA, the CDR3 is TGTGCCAGCAGTGAAAACATAGGGGGCTACGAGCAGTACTTC.

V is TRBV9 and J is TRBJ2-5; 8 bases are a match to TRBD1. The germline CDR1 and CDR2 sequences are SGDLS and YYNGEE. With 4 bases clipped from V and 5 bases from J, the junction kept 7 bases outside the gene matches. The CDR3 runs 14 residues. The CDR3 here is CASSQDRGWETQYF. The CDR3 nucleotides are TGTGCCAGCAGCCAAGACAGGGGTTGGGAGACCCAGTACTTC.

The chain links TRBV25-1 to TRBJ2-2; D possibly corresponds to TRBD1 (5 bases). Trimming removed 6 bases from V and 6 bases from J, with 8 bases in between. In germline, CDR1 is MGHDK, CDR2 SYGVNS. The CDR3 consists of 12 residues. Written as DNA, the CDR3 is TGTGCCAGCAGGGTGGGGCCCGGGGAGCTGTTTTTT. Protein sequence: CASRVGPGELFF. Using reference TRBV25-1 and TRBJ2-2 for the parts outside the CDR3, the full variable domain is EADIYQTPRYLVIGTGKKITLECSQTMGHDKMYWYQQDPGMELHLIHYSYGVNSTEKGDLSSESTVSRIRTEHFPLTLESARPSHTSQYLCASRVGPGELFFGEGSRLTVL.

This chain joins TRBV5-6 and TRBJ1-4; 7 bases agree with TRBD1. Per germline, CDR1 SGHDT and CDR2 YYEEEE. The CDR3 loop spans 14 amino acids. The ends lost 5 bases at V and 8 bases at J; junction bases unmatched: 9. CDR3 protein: CASSSGTVNEKLFF. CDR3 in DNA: TGTGCCAGCAGTTCCGGGACAGTGAACGAAAAACTGTTTTTT.

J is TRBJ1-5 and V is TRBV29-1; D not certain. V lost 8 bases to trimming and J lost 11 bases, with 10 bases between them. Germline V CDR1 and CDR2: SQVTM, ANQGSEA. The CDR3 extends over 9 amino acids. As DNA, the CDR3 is TGCAGCCTCTCGGAGGCCCAGCATTTT. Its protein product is CSLSEAQHF. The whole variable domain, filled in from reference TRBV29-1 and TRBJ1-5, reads SAVISQKPSRDICQRGTSLTIQCQVDSQVTMMFWYRQQPGQSLTLIATANQGSEATYESGFVIDKFPISRPNLTFSTLTVSNMSPEDSSIYLCSLSEAQHFGDGTRLSIL.

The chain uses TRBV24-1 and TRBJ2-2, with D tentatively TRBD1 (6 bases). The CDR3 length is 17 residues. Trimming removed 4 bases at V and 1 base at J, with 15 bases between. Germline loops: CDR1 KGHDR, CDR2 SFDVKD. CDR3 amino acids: CATSEGGGSENTGELFF. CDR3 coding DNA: TGTGCCACCAGTGAAGGGGGTGGCTCGGAGAACACCGGGGAGCTGTTTTTT.

CDR3 nucleotide sequence: TGTGCCACCAGCGGCCCATGGCAGGGGGACATGGCCCAGCATTTT. Translating gives CATSGPWQGDMAQHF. The genes are TRBV15 and TRBJ1-5, with 7 bases fitting TRBD1. Germline V CDR1 and CDR2: LNHNV, YYDKDF (reference sequence). V gave up 5 bases and J gave up 11 bases; unmatched junction bases: 15. The CDR3 consists of 15 residues. The full variable domain, completed using reference TRBV15 and TRBJ1-5, is DAMVIQNPRYQVTQFGKPVTLSCSQTLNHNVMYWYQQKSSQAPKLLFHYYDKDFNNEADTPDNFQSRRPNTSFCFLDIRSPGLGDTAMYLCATSGPWQGDMAQHFGDGTRLSIL.

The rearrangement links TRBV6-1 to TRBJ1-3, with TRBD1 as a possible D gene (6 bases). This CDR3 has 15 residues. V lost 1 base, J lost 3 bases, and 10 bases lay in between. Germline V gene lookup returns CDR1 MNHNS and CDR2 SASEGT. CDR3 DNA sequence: TGTGCCAGCAGTGAAGATGGGGGCGATGGAAACACCATATATTTT. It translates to CASSEDGGDGNTIYF.

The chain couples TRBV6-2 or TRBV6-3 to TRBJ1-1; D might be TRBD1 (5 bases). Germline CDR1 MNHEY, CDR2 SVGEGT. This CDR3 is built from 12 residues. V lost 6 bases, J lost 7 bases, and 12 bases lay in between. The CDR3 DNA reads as TGTGCCAGCAGCCCTGGACACCTTGAAGCTTTCTTT. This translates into CASSPGHLEAFF.

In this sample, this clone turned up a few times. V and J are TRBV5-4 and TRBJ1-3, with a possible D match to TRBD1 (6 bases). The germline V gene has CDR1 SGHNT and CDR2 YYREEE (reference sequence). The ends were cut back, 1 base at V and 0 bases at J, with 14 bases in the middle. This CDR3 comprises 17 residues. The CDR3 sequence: CASSLRGGGPSGNTIYF. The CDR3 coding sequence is TGTGCCAGCAGCTTGCGGGGAGGGGGTCCCTCTGGAAACACCATATATTTT.